The rows below give T cell receptor beta chains drawn from one sample of a study of cytotoxic CD8 clonotypes in ibrutinib-treated CLL. The table came from immunoSEQ multiplex PCR; TCRdb's copy has only in-frame clones and leaves some out. This table holds tens of thousands of clones, approximately 86% found once. The sample was PBMCs, taken before ibrutinib treatment. The receptors here all came from a human donor with chronic lymphocytic leukemia. The CDR3 runs from the conserved cysteine through the conserved F or W. A D gene is named only where the DNA matches it firmly. Clone size is given for some rows only: seen once, a few or many times, or a class if the clone is expanded.

d_call	v_call	j_call	clone_size	cdr3_aa	cdr3_nt
-	TRBV19	TRBJ1-4	-	CASSIEGDGEKLFF	TGTGCCAGTAGTATAGAAGGGGACGGGGAAAAACTGTTTTTT
-	TRBV6-1	TRBJ1-1	-	CASSDRSMWTEAFF	TGTGCCAGCAGTGATCGGAGTATGTGGACTGAAGCTTTCTTT
TRBD2	TRBV10-1	TRBJ2-1	-	CASSGTSGRASHYNEQFF	TGCGCCAGCAGCGGTACTAGCGGGAGGGCCTCGCACTACAATGAGCAGTTCTTC
TRBD2	TRBV11-1	TRBJ2-1	-	CASSLGLAGEGEQFF	TGTGCCAGCAGCTTAGGGCTAGCGGGAGAGGGTGAGCAGTTCTTC
-	TRBV5-1	TRBJ2-1	-	CASSLDRDYNEQFF	TGCGCCAGCAGCTTGGACCGGGATTACAATGAGCAGTTCTTC
-	TRBV19	TRBJ1-5	-	CASRAGDQPQHF	TGTGCCAGTAGGGCAGGTGATCAGCCCCAGCATTTT
TRBD1	TRBV7-2	TRBJ1-4	-	CASSSQGGTNEKLFF	TGTGCCAGCAGCTCCCAGGGGGGCACTAATGAAAAACTGTTTTTT
-	TRBV18	TRBJ1-1	-	CASSGPTTGTEAFF	TGTGCCAGCTCCGGGCCAACAACGGGCACTGAAGCTTTCTTT
TRBD1	TRBV6-5	TRBJ1-1	-	CASSYRGRGATEAFF	TGTGCCAGCAGTTACCGGGGCAGGGGGGCCACTGAAGCTTTCTTT
-	TRBV15	TRBJ2-2	once	CATSRDQDTGELFF	TGTGCCACCAGCAGAGATCAAGACACCGGGGAGCTGTTTTTT
-	TRBV30	TRBJ1-4	-	CAWSPDSVNEKLFF	TGTGCCTGGAGCCCGGACAGCGTGAATGAAAAACTGTTTTTT
-	TRBV10-3	TRBJ2-3	-	CAISAADTQYF	TGTGCCATCAGTGCAGCCGATACGCAGTATTTT
-	TRBV27	TRBJ1-2	-	CASSSGYGYTF	TGTGCCAGCAGTTCAGGGTATGGCTACACCTTC
-	TRBV5-3	TRBJ1-1	-	CARSWAGEAFF	TGTGCCAGAAGCTGGGCGGGTGAAGCTTTCTTT
-	TRBV7-2	TRBJ2-5	-	CASTTLWGAPGTQYF	TGTGCCAGCACCACCCTTTGGGGGGCCCCAGGGACCCAGTACTTC
-	TRBV4-1	TRBJ2-7	-	CASALGRPYEQYF	TGCGCCAGCGCTTTGGGAAGGCCCTACGAGCAGTACTTC
-	TRBV25-1	TRBJ2-3	-	CASSDPLNPGTRTDTQYF	TGTGCCAGCAGTGATCCCCTCAACCCGGGGACCCGCACAGATACGCAGTATTTT
TRBD1	TRBV9	TRBJ1-1	-	CASSVEGTGVTEAFF	TGTGCCAGCAGCGTAGAAGGGACAGGGGTGACTGAAGCTTTCTTT
-	TRBV19	TRBJ2-1	-	CASKRAEGPYNEQFF	TGTGCCAGTAAAAGGGCAGAGGGTCCTTACAATGAGCAGTTCTTC
TRBD1	TRBV5-6	TRBJ1-5	-	CASSRNRGTQPQHF	TGTGCCAGCAGCCGCAACAGGGGAACTCAGCCCCAGCATTTT
-	TRBV7-7	TRBJ2-2	-	CASSSRAGSNTGELFF	TGTGCTAGCAGCTCAAGGGCAGGGTCGAACACCGGGGAGCTGTTTTTT
TRBD1	TRBV6-1	TRBJ1-2	once	CASSETGDGGDGYTF	TGTGCCAGCAGTGAAACAGGGGACGGAGGCGATGGCTACACCTTC
TRBD1	TRBV10-3	TRBJ1-5	-	CAISQGVSNQPQHF	TGTGCCATCAGTCAGGGGGTAAGCAATCAGCCCCAGCATTTT
-	TRBV9	TRBJ1-1	-	CASSVVVGKHTEAFF	TGTGCCAGCAGCGTAGTGGTAGGGAAACACACTGAAGCTTTCTTT
TRBD1	TRBV6-1	TRBJ1-2	-	CASRATRDRNYGYTF	TGTGCCAGCAGGGCTACCCGGGACAGAAACTATGGCTACACCTTC
-	TRBV5-5	TRBJ2-7	-	CASSLDLQANPYEQYF	TGTGCCAGCAGCTTGGATTTGCAGGCTAACCCCTACGAGCAGTACTTC
-	TRBV28	TRBJ1-5	once	CASSVTGRRGNQPQHF	TGTGCCAGCAGTGTTACAGGGAGAAGGGGCAATCAGCCCCAGCATTTT
-	TRBV2	TRBJ2-2	few	CASNREPSTGELFF	TGTGCCAGCAACCGGGAGCCCAGCACCGGGGAGCTGTTTTTT
TRBD2	TRBV19	TRBJ2-1	-	CASSIGSRAGGRIDEQFF	TGTGCCAGTAGTATAGGAAGTAGGGCGGGAGGGCGTATCGATGAGCAGTTCTTC
TRBD1	TRBV5-6	TRBJ1-2	many	CASRSGTGMGYTF	TGTGCCAGCAGGTCCGGGACAGGGATGGGCTACACCTTC
-	TRBV18	TRBJ1-5	-	CASSPWDKGNQPQHF	TGTGCCAGCTCACCATGGGACAAGGGAAATCAGCCCCAGCATTTT
TRBD1	TRBV9	TRBJ2-7	-	CASALEDRGSF	TGTGCCAGCGCGCTGGAGGACAGGGGGAGCTTC
TRBD2	TRBV27	TRBJ2-1	-	CASVRLAGVSEQFF	TGTGCCAGCGTTAGACTAGCGGGAGTCTCTGAGCAGTTCTTC
-	TRBV4-1	TRBJ1-4	-	CASSQDTAGRRSTGGNEKLFF	TGCGCCAGCAGCCAAGATACGGCAGGACGAAGGTCTACCGGGGGTAATGAAAAACTGTTTTTT
TRBD1	TRBV7-6	TRBJ1-5	-	CASSLADRGNQPQHF	TGTGCCAGCAGCCTAGCGGACAGGGGGAATCAGCCCCAGCATTTT
-	TRBV5-4	TRBJ2-3	once	CASSFWRGSTDTQYF	TGTGCCAGCAGCTTTTGGAGGGGAAGCACAGATACGCAGTATTTT
TRBD1	TRBV10-2	TRBJ2-3	-	CASRGTGGSSTDTQYF	TGCGCCAGCAGGGGAACAGGGGGCTCGAGCACAGATACGCAGTATTTT
TRBD1	TRBV5-1	TRBJ2-3	-	CASSSGTGYRDTQYF	TGCGCCAGCAGCTCCGGGACAGGGTATAGAGATACGCAGTATTTT
-	TRBV30	TRBJ2-3	-	CAWTTESTDTQYF	TGTGCCTGGACCACAGAGAGCACAGATACGCAGTATTTT
-	TRBV4-1	TRBJ1-1	-	CASSQDLGPNTEAFF	TGCGCCAGCAGCCAAGATCTGGGCCCGAACACTGAAGCTTTCTTT